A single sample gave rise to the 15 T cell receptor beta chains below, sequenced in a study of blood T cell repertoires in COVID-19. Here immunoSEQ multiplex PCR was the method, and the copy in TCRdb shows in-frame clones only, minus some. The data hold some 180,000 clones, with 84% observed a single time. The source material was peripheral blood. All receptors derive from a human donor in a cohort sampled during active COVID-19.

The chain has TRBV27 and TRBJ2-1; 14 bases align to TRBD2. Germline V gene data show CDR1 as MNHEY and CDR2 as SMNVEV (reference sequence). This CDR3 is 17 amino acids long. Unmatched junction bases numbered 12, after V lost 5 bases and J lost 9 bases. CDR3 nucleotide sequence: TGTGCCAGCAGTGCAGCCGGGACTAGCGGGAGTTCGATTGAGCAGTTCTTC. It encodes CASSAAGTSGSSIEQFF.

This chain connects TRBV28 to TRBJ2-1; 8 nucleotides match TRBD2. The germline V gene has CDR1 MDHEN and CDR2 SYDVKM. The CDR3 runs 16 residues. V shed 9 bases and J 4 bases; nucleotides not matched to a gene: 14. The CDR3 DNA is TGTGCCAGTTCAACGACCCAAGCGGGAGCATACAATGAGCAGTTCTTC. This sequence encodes CASSTTQAGAYNEQFF.

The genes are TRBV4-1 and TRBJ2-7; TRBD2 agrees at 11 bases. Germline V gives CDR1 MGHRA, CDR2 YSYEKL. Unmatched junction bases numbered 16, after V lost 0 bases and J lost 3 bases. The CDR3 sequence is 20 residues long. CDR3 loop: CASSQDSSPGLAANRYEQYF. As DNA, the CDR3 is TGCGCCAGCAGCCAAGACTCAAGCCCGGGACTAGCGGCGAACCGCTACGAGCAGTACTTC.

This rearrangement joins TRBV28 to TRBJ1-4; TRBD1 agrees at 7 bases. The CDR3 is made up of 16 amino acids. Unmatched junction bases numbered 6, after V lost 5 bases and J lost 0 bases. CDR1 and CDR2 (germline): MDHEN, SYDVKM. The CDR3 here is CASSRQGTATNEKLFF. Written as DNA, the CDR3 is TGTGCCAGCAGTCGACAGGGAACCGCAACTAATGAAAAACTGTTTTTT. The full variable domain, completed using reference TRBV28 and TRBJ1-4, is DVKVTQSSRYLVKRTGEKVFLECVQDMDHENMFWYRQDPGLGLRLIYFSYDVKMKEKGDIPEGYSVSREKKERFSLILESASTNQTSMYLCASSRQGTATNEKLFFGSGTQLSVL.

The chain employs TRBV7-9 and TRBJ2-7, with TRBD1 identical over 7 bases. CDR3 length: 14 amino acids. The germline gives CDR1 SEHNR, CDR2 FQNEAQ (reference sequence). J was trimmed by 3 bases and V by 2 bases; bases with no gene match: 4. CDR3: CASSLPGGRYEQYF. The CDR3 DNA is TGTGCCAGCAGCTTACCAGGGGGACGCTACGAGCAGTACTTC. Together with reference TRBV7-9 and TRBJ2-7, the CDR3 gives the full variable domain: DTGVSQNPRHKITKRGQNVTFRCDPISEHNRLYWYRQTLGQGPEFLTYFQNEAQLEKSRLLSDRFSAERPKGSFSTLEIQRTEQGDSAMYLCASSLPGGRYEQYFGPGTRLTVT.

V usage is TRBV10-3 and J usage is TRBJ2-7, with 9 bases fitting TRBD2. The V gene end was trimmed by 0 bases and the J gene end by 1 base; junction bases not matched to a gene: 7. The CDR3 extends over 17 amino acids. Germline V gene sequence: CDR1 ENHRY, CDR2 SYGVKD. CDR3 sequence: CAISESGWLAGSYEQYF. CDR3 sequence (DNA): TGTGCCATCAGTGAGTCGGGTTGGCTAGCGGGATCCTACGAGCAGTACTTC.

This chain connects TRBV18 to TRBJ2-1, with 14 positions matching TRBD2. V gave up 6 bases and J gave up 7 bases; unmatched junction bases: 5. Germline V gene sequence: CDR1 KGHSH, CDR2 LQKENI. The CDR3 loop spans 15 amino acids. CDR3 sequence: CASSSGTSGSNEQFF. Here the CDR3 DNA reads TGTGCCAGCTCCTCGGGGACTAGCGGGAGTAATGAGCAGTTCTTC.

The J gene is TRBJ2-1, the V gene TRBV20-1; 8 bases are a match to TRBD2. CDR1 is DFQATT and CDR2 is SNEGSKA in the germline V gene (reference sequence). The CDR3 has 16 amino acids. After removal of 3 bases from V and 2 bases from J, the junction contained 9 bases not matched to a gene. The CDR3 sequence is CSASNREGLTYNEQFF. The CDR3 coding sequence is TGCAGTGCTAGTAACCGGGAGGGCCTCACCTACAATGAGCAGTTCTTC.

The DNA for the CDR3 is TGTGCCAGTGGGACAGGCGTCTCGTCCAACACTGAAGCTTTCTTT. Translated: CASGTGVSSNTEAFF. This rearrangement joins TRBV19 to TRBJ1-1, with 8 nucleotides matching TRBD1. Germline CDR1 LNHDA, CDR2 SQIVND (reference sequence). The CDR3 is 15 amino acids. V trimming: 8 bases; J trimming: 2 bases; junction bases outside the gene matches: 10.

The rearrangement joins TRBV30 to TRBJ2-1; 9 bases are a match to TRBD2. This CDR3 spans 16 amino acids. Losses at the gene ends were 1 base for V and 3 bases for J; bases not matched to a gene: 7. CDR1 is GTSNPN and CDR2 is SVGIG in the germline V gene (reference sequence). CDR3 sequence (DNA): TGTGCCTGGAGTGGTTCGACTAGCGGAGACTACAATGAGCAGTTCTTC. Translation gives CAWSGSTSGDYNEQFF.

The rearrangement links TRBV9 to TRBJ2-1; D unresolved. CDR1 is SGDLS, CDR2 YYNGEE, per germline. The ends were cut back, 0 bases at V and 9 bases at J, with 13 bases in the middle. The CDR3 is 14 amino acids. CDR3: CASSVGLGGGEQFF. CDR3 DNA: TGTGCCAGCAGCGTAGGTCTTGGTGGCGGTGAGCAGTTCTTC.

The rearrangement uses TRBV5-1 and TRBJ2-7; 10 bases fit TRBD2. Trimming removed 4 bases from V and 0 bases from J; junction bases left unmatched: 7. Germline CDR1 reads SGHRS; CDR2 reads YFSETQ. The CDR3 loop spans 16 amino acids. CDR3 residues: CASSPRTSGPSYEQYF. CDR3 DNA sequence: TGCGCCAGCAGCCCACGGACTAGCGGACCCTCCTACGAGCAGTACTTC. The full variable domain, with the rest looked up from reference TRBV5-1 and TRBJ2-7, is KAGVTQTPRYLIKTRGQQVTLSCSPISGHRSVSWYQQTPGQGLQFLFEYFSETQRNKGNFPGRFSGRQFSNSRSEMNVSTLELGDSALYLCASSPRTSGPSYEQYFGPGTRLTVT.

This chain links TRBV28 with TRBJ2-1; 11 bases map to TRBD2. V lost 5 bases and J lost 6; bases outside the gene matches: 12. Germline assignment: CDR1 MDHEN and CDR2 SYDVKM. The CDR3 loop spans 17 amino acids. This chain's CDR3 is CASSPSLLAGAPNEQFF. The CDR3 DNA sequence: TGTGCCAGCAGTCCGAGTCTACTAGCGGGGGCCCCCAATGAGCAGTTCTTC.

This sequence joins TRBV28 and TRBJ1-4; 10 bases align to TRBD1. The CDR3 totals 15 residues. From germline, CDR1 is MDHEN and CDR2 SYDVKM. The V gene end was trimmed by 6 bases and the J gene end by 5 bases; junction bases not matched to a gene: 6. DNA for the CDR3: TGTGCCAGCAGCTTCGACAGGGGGCAAAATGAAAAACTGTTTTTT. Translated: CASSFDRGQNEKLFF. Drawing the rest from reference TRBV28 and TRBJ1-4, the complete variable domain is DVKVTQSSRYLVKRTGEKVFLECVQDMDHENMFWYRQDPGLGLRLIYFSYDVKMKEKGDIPEGYSVSREKKERFSLILESASTNQTSMYLCASSFDRGQNEKLFFGSGTQLSVL.

As DNA, the CDR3 is TGTGCCACCGCAAGGGGGTCATCGTCCTACAATGAGCAGTTCTTC. Translated: CATARGSSSYNEQFF. The chain carries TRBV6-5 and TRBJ2-1; weak D call: TRBD1 (6 bases). This CDR3 has 15 residues. Germline V gene sequence: CDR1 MNHEY, CDR2 SVGAGI. Trimming pared 10 bases from V and 1 base from J, leaving 17 bases between.